The sequence of this T cell receptor (beta chain) was determined in a study of T cells after yellow fever vaccination. Study-wide context: Each low-cell-number fraction was prepared by means of SMART-Seq v4 Ultra Low Input.

The CDR3 runs 14 residues. From germline, CDR1 is LGHNA and CDR2 YSLEER. V lost 0 bases to trimming and J lost 2 bases, with 8 bases between them. TCR cDNA, made by 5'RACE template switching, carried an added universal primer site and UMIs. TCRdb redid the calling of the 5' RACE reads with MiXCR, one entry per CDR3 protein. The table shows tens of thousands of distinct CDR3 sequences, with roughly 7.7% occurring only once. The V call is TRBV4-3, the J call TRBJ2-7; D uncertain. This sample comprised CD8+ T cells sorted from PBMCs, obtained on the day of the yellow fever booster vaccination. This TCR was recovered from a man in his thirties or forties who received the YFV17D yellow fever vaccine. The CDR3 DNA is TGCGCCAGCAGCCAAGAAGGCAGTACCTACGAGCAGTACTTC. This codes for CASSQEGSTYEQYF.